The present TCR beta chain was sequenced within a study of T cell responses to AZD1222 COVID-19 vaccine. General study results and limits: Unmutated regions of variants are reportedly targeted by nearly half of spike-specific TCRs. When two AZD1222 doses had been given, Spike-specific TCR breadth and depth rose. Mostly white British, mostly female donors; authors suggested clonal diversity may be underestimated. Just a handful of AZD1222 recipients tested seropositive at baseline.

On this clone itself: Its antigen remains unknown.

Trimming shortened V by 7 bases and J by 4 bases, and 16 bases separated the two germline ends. The CDR3 covers 15 residues. Germline V CDR1 and CDR2: KGHDR, SFDVKD. Assay: immunoSEQ multiplex PCR; the TCRdb copy retains only in-frame clones and omits some. The sample lists about 110,000 clones; approximately 90% were seen once. The source of this sequence is an adult in good health. The V gene is TRBV24-1, the J gene TRBJ1-3; no clear D. The source material was peripheral blood, sampled on day 0 of MenACWY control vaccination. CDR3 in DNA: TGTGCCACCAGACTGGGCAGACTAAGCGGAAACACCATATATTTT. Translation: CATRLGRLSGNTIYF.